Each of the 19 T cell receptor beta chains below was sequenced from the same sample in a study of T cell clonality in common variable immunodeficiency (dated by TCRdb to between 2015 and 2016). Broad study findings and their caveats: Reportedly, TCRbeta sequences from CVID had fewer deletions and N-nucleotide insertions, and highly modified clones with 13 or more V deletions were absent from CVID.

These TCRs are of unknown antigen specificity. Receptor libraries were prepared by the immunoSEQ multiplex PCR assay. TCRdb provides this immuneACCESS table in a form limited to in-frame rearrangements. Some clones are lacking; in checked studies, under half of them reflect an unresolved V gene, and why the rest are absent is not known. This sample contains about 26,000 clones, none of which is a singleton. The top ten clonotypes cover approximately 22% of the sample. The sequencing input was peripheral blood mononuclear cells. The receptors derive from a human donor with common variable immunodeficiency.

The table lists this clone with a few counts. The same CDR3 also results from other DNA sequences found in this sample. This CDR3 is CASGNLGTGTREQYF. The part of the CDR3 DNA that was read is TGTGCCAGCGGCAACCTCGGGACTGGGACGCGCGAG. V and J are TRBV6-2 or TRBV6-3 and TRBJ2-7, with D possibly being TRBD2 (6 bases). Read sequence stops 3 residues before the CDR3 end, and the germline J gene provides the missing end. The CDR3 totals 15 residues. V lost 8 bases and J 6 bases, leaving 23 bases between the germline ends. The V gene's germline CDR1 is MNHEY and CDR2 SVGEGT.

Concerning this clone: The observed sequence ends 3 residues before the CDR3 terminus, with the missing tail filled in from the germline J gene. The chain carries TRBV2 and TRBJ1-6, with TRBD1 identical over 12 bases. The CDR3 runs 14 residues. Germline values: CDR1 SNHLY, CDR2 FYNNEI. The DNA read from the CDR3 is TGTGCCAGCAGTGTAGAGGGACAGGGGGCTGCC. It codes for CASSVEGQGAA. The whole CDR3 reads CASSVEGQGAALHF.

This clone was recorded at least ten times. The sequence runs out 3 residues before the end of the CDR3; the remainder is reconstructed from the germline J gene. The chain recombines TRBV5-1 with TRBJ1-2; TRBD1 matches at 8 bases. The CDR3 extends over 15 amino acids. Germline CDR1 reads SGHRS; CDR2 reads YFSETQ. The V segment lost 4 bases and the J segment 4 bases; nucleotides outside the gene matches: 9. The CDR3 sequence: CASSLDQGALYGYTF. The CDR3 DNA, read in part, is TGCGCCAGCAGCCTGGACCAGGGGGCCCTCTATGGC. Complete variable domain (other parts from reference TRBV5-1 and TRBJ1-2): KAGVTQTPRYLIKTRGQQVTLSCSPISGHRSVSWYQQTPGQGLQFLFEYFSETQRNKGNFPGRFSGRQFSNSRSEMNVSTLELGDSALYLCASSLDQGALYGYTFGSGTRLTVV.

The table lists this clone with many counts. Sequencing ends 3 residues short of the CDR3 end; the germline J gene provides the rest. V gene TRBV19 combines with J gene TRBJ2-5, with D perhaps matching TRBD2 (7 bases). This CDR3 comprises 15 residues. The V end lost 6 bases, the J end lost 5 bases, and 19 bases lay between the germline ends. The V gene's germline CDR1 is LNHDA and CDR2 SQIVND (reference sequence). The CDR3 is CASRVFGGPEETQYF. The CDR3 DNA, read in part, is TGTGCCAGTAGGGTTTTCGGGGGGCCGGAGGAGACC.

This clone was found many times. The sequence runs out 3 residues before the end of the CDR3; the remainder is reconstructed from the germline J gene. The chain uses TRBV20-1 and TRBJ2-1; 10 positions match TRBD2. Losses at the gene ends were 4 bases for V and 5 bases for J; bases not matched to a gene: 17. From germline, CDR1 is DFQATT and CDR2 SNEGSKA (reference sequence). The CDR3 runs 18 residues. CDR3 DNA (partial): TGCAGTGCTACCCATTCGGCTAGCGGGAGTATGAATAACAATGAG. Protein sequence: CSATHSASGSMNNNE. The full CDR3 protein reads CSATHSASGSMNNNEQFF.

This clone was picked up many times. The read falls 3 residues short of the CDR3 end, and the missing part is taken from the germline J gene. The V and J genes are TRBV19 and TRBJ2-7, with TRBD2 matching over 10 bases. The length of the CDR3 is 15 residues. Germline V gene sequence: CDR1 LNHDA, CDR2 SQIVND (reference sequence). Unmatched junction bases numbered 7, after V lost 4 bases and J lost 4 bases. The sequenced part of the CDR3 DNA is TGTGCCAGTAGTACCTCAGCGGGGGGGCCGTACGAG. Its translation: CASSTSAGGPYE. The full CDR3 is CASSTSAGGPYEQYF.

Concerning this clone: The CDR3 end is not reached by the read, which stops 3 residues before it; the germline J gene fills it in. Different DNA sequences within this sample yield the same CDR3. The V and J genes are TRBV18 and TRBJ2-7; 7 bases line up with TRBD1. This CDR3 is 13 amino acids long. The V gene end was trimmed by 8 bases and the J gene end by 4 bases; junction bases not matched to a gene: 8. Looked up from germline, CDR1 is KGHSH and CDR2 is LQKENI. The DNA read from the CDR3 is TGTGCCAGCACACAAAAGGGGGCATACGAG. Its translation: CASTQKGAYE. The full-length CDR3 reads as CASTQKGAYEQYF.

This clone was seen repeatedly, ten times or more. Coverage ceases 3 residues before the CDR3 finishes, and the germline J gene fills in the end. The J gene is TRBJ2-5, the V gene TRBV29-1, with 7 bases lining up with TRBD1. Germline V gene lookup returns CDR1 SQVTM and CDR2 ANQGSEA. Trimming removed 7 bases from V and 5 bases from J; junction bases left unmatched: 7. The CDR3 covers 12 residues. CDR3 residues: CSAYRGSETQYF. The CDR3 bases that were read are TGCAGCGCTTACAGGGGATCTGAGACC. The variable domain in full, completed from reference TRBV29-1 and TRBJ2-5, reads SAVISQKPSRDICQRGTSLTIQCQVDSQVTMMFWYRQQPGQSLTLIATANQGSEATYESGFVIDKFPISRPNLTFSTLTVSNMSPEDSSIYLCSAYRGSETQYFGPGTRLLVL.

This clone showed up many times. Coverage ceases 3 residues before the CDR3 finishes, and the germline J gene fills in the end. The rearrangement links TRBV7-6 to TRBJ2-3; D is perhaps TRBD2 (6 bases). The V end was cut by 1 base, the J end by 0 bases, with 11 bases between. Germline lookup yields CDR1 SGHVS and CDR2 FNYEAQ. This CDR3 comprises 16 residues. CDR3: CASSLEVTRSTDTQYF. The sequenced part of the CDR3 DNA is TGTGCCAGCAGCTTAGAAGTGACTAGGAGCACAGATACG. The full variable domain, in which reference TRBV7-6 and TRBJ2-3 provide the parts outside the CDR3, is GAGVSQSPRYKVTKRGQDVALRCDPISGHVSLYWYRQALGQGPEFLTYFNYEAQQDKSGLPNDRFSAERPEGSISTLTIQRTEQRDSAMYRCASSLEVTRSTDTQYFGPGTRLTVL.

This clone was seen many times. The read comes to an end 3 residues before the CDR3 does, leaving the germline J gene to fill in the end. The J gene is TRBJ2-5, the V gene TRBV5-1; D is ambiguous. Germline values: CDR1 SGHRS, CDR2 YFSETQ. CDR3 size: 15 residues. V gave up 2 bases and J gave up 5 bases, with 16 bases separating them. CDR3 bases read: TGCGCCAGCAGCTTAAGGGTCGAAGGTGGGGAGACC. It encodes CASSLRVEGGET. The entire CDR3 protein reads CASSLRVEGGETQYF.

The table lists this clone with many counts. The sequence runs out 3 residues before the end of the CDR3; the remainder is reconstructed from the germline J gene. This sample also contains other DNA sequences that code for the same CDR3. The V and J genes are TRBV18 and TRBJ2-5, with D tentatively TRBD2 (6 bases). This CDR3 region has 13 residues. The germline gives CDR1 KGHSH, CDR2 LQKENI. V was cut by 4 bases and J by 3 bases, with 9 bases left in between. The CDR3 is CASSLGLKETQYF. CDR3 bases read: TGTGCCAGCTCACTGGGACTTAAAGAGACC.

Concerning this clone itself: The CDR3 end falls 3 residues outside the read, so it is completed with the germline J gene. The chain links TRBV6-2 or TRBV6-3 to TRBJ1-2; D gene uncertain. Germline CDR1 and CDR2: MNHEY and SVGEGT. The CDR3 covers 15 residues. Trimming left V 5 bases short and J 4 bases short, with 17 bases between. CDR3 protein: CASSGGSPLSYGYTF. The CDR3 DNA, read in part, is TGTGCCAGCAGTGGCGGGAGTCCCCTTTCCTATGGC.

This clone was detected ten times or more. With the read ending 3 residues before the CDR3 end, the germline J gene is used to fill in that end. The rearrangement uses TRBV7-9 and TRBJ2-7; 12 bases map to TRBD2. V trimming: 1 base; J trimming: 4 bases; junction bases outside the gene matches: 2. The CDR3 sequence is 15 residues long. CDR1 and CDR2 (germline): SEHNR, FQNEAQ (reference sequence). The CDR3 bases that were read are TGTGCCAGCAGCTTAGTGACTAGCGGGAGTTACGAG. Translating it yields CASSLVTSGSYE. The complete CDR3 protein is CASSLVTSGSYEQYF. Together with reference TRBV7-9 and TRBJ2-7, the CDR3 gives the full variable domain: DTGVSQNPRHKITKRGQNVTFRCDPISEHNRLYWYRQTLGQGPEFLTYFQNEAQLEKSRLLSDRFSAERPKGSFSTLEIQRTEQGDSAMYLCASSLVTSGSYEQYFGPGTRLTVT.

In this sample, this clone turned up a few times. The sequenced CDR3 bases are TGTGCCAGCTCACCATTGCCTCTGACACCCCAAGGCGGGGAG. Amino acids: CASSPLPLTPQGGE. The whole CDR3 protein reads CASSPLPLTPQGGELFF. The genes are TRBV18 and TRBJ2-2; D gene unclear. The CDR3 extends 3 residues past the end of the read, so its final part is completed from the germline J gene. V lost 2 bases and J 7 bases, leaving 20 bases between the germline ends. The germline V gene encodes CDR1 KGHSH and CDR2 LQKENI. The CDR3 contains 17 residues.

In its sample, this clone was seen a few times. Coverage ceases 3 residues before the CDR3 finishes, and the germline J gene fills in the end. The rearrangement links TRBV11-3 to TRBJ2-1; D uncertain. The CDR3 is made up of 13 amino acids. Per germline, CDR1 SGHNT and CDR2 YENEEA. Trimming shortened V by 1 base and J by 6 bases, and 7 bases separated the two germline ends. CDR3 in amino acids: CASSLGAVNEQFF. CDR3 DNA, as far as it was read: TGTGCCAGCAGCTTAGGAGCTGTCAATGAG.

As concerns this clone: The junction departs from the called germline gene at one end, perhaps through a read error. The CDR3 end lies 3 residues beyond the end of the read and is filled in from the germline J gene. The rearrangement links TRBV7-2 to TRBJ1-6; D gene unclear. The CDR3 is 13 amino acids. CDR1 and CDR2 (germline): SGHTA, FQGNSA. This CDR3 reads CASSLSYKSPLHF. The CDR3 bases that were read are TGTGCCAGCAGCTTATCCTATAAGTCACCC.

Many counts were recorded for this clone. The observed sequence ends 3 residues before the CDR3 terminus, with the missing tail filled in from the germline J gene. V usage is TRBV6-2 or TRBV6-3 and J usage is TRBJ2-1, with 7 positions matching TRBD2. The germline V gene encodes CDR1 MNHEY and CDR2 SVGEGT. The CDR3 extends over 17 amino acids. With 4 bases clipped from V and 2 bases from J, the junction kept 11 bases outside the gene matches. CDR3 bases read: TGTGCCAGCAGTTTGAGTACCGGGACTACCACCTACAATGAG. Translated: CASSLSTGTTTYNE. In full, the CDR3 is CASSLSTGTTTYNEQFF.

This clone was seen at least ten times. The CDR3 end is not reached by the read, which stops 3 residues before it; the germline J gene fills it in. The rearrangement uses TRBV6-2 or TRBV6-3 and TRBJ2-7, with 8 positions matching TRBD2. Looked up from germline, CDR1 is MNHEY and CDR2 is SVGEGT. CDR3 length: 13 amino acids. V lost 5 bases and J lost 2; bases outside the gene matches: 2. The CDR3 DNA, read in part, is TGTGCCAGCAGTGGGGGACTAGCCTACGAG. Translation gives CASSGGLAYE. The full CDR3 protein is CASSGGLAYEQYF.

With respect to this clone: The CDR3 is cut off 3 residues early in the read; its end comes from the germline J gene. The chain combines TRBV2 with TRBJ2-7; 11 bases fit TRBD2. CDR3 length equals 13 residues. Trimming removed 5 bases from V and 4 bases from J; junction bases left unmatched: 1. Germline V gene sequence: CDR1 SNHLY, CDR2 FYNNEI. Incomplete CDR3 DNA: TGTGCCAGCAGTCCTAGCGGGAGGTACGAG. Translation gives CASSPSGRYE. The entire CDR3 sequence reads CASSPSGRYEQYF.